The T cell receptor beta chain described here comes from a study of blood T cell repertoires in COVID-19. Study at large: Italy, Spain and the United States were the sources of the convalescent and acute COVID-19 samples.

Per the original methods: Researchers report that nucleated cell counts were estimated from reference gene primer amplification. The assay was immunoSEQ multiplex PCR, and TCRdb's table has in-frame clones only and misses some. V and J calls and clone size are as listed in that table; D and trimming were resolved from the DNA. This table holds over 45,000 clones, around 92% found once. CDR1 MDHEN and CDR2 SYDVKM come from the germline V gene. The CDR3 has 13 amino acids. The sequencing sample was made of peripheral blood. The clonotype originates from a human donor in a cohort sampled during active COVID-19. This chain links TRBV28 with TRBJ1-6; possible D gene TRBD1, 5 bases. CDR3: CAVVGGFNSPLHF. Here the CDR3 DNA reads TGTGCTGTAGTGGGGGGGTTTAATTCACCCCTCCACTTT.